This TCR beta chain came from a study of neoadjuvant nivolumab and ipilimumab in lung cancer. Whole-study findings and limits: Only two of four nivolumab-treated tumors gained richness and clonality by surgery. Blood richness before therapy tracked richness in tumors resected after neoadjuvant therapy. Pathologic regression was not significantly tied to TCR clonality.

To note about this clone: Its antigen is unidentified.

Method: immunoSEQ multiplex PCR; TCRdb's copy keeps in-frame clones and lacks some. The sample consists of 10,000 to 15,000 clones, approximately 94% of them appearing once. Per germline, CDR1 SGHNT and CDR2 YYREEE (reference sequence). The length of the CDR3 is 15 residues. V shed 6 bases, J shed 0 bases, and the junction held 8 bases outside the gene matches. This rearrangement joins TRBV5-4 to TRBJ2-7, with 8 bases fitting TRBD2. This specimen was peripheral blood, taken after neoadjuvant nivolumab, alone or with ipilimumab, at or shortly before surgery. The TCR originated in an adult with non-small cell lung cancer. For the CDR3, the DNA is TGTGCCAGCACCTCCACGGGGGGGGGCTCCTACGAGCAGTACTTC. Protein sequence: CASTSTGGGSYEQYF.